This T cell receptor beta chain emerged from a study of lymphopenia after photon versus proton radiotherapy. General observations from the study: Post-nadir diversity loss with photons came from oligoclonal expansion, particularly CD8+ Temra cells. Only patients who died were analyzed for survival; proton advantage is unproven. Under photons, naive T cells and diversity fell while effector/memory populations rose.

The CDR3 length is 14 residues. The V end lost 5 bases, the J end lost 8 bases, and 15 bases lay between the germline ends. Germline V gene sequence: CDR1 MNHEY, CDR2 SVGAGI. As for this clone: The antigen is undetermined.

Repertoires were generated with immunoSEQ multiplex PCR, while TCRdb's copy carries only in-frame clones and drops some. The sample lists tens of thousands of clones, roughly 87% seen once, with approximately 50% in the top ten. This chain uses TRBV6-5 with TRBJ1-4; TRBD1 is a possible D gene (5 bases). This TCR derives from a woman aged 60 to 75 with cholangiocarcinoma. Some clones in this sample may be carry-over from other donors' samples. Sequenced here: peripheral blood, sampled from a patient treated with proton-based radiotherapy. CDR3: CASSIVGGVEKLFF. CDR3 sequence (DNA): TGTGCCAGCAGTATCGTCGGGGGAGTGGAAAAACTGTTTTTT.